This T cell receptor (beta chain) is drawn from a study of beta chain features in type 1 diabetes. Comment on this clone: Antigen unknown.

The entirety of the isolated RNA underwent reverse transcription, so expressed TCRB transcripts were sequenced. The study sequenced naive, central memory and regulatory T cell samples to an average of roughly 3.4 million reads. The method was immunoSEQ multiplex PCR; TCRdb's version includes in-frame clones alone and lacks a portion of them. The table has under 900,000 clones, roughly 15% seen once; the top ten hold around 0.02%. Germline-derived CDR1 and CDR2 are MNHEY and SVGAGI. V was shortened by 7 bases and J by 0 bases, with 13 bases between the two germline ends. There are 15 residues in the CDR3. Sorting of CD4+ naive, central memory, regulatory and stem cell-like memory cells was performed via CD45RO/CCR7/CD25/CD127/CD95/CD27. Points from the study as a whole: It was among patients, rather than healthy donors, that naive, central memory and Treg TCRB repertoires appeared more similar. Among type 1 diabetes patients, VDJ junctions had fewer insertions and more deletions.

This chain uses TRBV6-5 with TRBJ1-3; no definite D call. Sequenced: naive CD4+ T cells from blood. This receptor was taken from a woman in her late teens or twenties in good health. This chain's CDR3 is CASTKDGDSGNTIYF. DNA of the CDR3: TGTGCCAGCACCAAGGACGGAGACTCTGGAAACACCATATATTTT.